This paragraph covers one TCR beta chain sequence. Its specificity is unknown. This sample is part of a study of T cells in tuberculosis. Study information: T cells were selected with CD1B tetramers loaded with glucose monomycolate. This South African cohort compared adolescents with or without latent tuberculosis against adults with active tuberculosis.

Study-level results: Active tuberculosis patients had shorter CDR3-alpha; the beta difference was nonsignificant.

V trimming: 4 bases; J trimming: 4 bases; junction bases outside the gene matches: 6. The CDR3 covers 15 residues. Germline CDR1 LNHDA, CDR2 SQIVND (reference sequence). TCRdb's copy holds only in-frame clones and misses some; the assay was immunoSEQ multiplex PCR. Found here are 25,000 to 35,000 clones, just over 90% of them singletons; the top ten hold 6.5% to 9%. As for time point: new active TB diagnosis, blood taken before or within 7 days of starting treatment. Unsorted cryopreserved PBMC were sequenced, averaging approximately 100,000 T cells per clinical donor. This chain joins TRBV19 and TRBJ1-1; 10 bases align to TRBD1. This specimen consisted of PBMCs, obtained at tuberculosis diagnosis. This sequence originates from an adult with tuberculosis. Some clones in this sample may be carry-over from other donors' samples. The CDR3 here is CASSTHRTGGTEAFF. The CDR3 nucleotides read TGTGCCAGTAGTACACATCGGACAGGGGGCACTGAAGCTTTCTTT.